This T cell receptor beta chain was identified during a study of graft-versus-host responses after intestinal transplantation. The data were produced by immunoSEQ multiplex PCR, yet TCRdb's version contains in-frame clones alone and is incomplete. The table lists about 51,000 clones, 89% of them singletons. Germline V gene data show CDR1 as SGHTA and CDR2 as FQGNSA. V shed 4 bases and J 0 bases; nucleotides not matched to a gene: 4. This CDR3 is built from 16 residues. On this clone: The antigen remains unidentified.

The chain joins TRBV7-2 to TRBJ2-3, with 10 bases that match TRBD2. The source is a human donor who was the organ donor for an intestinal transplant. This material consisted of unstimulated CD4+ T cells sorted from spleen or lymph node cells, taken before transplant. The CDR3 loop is CASSSLAGESTDTQYF. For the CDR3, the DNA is TGTGCCAGCAGCTCGCTAGCGGGAGAGAGCACAGATACGCAGTATTTT.